This is a list of T cell receptor beta chains from one sample in a study of shared clonotypes between healthy human individuals. Measured with immunoSEQ multiplex PCR; TCRdb has only the in-frame clones, and not every one. The table shows more than 550,000 clones, with about 90% occurring only once. The sample comprised naive CD8+ T cells sorted from blood. These receptors were taken from a man aged 30 to 39 in good health. The CDR3 runs from the conserved cysteine through the conserved F or W. A D gene is named only where the DNA matches it firmly. Size tells how often a clone was seen (once, few, many) or the class of an expanded clone, and some rows leave it out.

size	V	D	J	length	CDR3	DNA
NA	TRBV27	NA	TRBJ2-6	15	CASSAGYSGANVLTF	TGTGCCAGCAGTGCGGGTTACTCTGGGGCCAACGTCCTGACTTTC
NA	TRBV7-9	NA	TRBJ2-1	13	CASSLIEYNEQFF	TGTGCCAGCAGCTTAATTGAGTACAATGAGCAGTTCTTC
NA	TRBV6-4	NA	TRBJ1-3	16	CASSEVEIHSGNTIYF	TGTGCCAGCAGTGAGGTCGAGATACACTCTGGAAACACCATATATTTT
NA	TRBV7-9	TRBD1	TRBJ2-1	17	CASSHRDSLPPYNEQFF	TGTGCCAGCAGCCACAGGGACAGTCTACCTCCTTACAATGAGCAGTTCTTC
NA	TRBV28	NA	TRBJ1-3	21	CASSLWGPGGYGPLSGNTIYF	TGTGCCAGCAGTTTATGGGGACCGGGGGGATATGGTCCTCTCTCTGGAAACACCATATATTTT
NA	TRBV28	TRBD1	TRBJ1-3	16	CASSFIRDRVGNTIYF	TGTGCCAGCAGTTTTATCCGGGACAGGGTGGGAAACACCATATATTTT
NA	TRBV5-1	TRBD2	TRBJ2-7	15	CASSAGLAVSYEQYF	TGCGCCAGCAGCGCGGGACTAGCGGTCTCGTACGAGCAGTACTTC
once	TRBV7-8	NA	TRBJ2-2	14	CASSSGQYTGELFF	TGTGCCAGCAGCTCTGGACAGTACACCGGGGAGCTGTTTTTT
NA	TRBV19	NA	TRBJ1-1	15	CASIDTTGMNTEAFF	TGTGCCAGTATTGACACGACGGGGATGAACACTGAAGCTTTCTTT
once	TRBV5-1	TRBD1	TRBJ1-3	15	CASSPGQGAGNTIYF	TGCGCCAGCAGCCCGGGACAGGGGGCTGGAAACACCATATATTTT
NA	TRBV7-2	NA	TRBJ1-4	13	CASSLAVDEKLFF	TGTGCCAGCAGCTTAGCGGTGGATGAAAAACTGTTTTTT
NA	TRBV10-3	NA	TRBJ1-1	16	CAISESVGQMNTEAFF	TGTGCCATCAGTGAGTCTGTCGGACAGATGAACACTGAAGCTTTCTTT
NA	TRBV5-1	NA	TRBJ2-5	15	CASSLSGARQETQYF	TGCGCCAGCAGCTTGTCAGGGGCCCGTCAAGAGACCCAGTACTTC
NA	TRBV6-5	TRBD1	TRBJ2-5	15	CASRDRDSYQETQYF	TGTGCCAGCAGAGATCGGGACAGTTACCAAGAGACCCAGTACTTC